Below, 2 T cell receptor beta chains from the same sample are listed, as sequenced in a study of spatial heterogeneity in lung cancer. Broader study findings: The number of expanded tumor alpha and beta chains correlated with mutation number.

These TCRs' antigens remain unknown. Time point in this sample: sample taken at primary tumor resection. Using its own MiXCR run on the 5' RACE reads, TCRdb lists one record per CDR3 protein. The profile covers fewer than 25,000 distinct CDR3 sequences, with 4.5% to 5% appearing a single time and roughly a tenth taken by the ten largest. The sequenced sample was lung tumor tissue, obtained at surgery. The receptors shown here come from a male donor with early-stage non-small cell lung cancer.

Ten or more counts support this clonotype. This sequence joins TRBV6-2 or TRBV6-3 and TRBJ2-7; either TRBD1 or TRBD2 may supply D (6 bases each). CDR1 MNHEY and CDR2 SVGEGT come from the germline V gene. This CDR3 region has 14 residues. The V end lost 2 bases, the J end lost 6 bases, and 14 bases lay between the germline ends. The CDR3, as DNA: TGTGCCAGCAGTTACCGAGGGGGAGGTATCGAGCAGTACTTC. Its translation is CASSYRGGGIEQYF.

This clonotype was seen many times. The chain uses TRBV28 and TRBJ2-2, with TRBD1 identical over 8 bases. J lost 3 bases, V lost 6 bases, and 6 bases had no gene match. The CDR3 is 15 residues long. Germline lookup yields CDR1 MDHEN and CDR2 SYDVKM. The CDR3 loop is CASRRDRTYTGELFF. In nucleotides, the CDR3 is TGTGCCAGCAGAAGGGACAGGACATACACCGGGGAGCTGTTTTTT.